This paragraph reports one T cell receptor (beta chain). As yet, its antigen is unknown. Data came from immunoSEQ multiplex PCR; TCRdb stores just in-frame clones and leaves some out. Of about 140,000 clones in the sample, approximately 80% were seen once. The record originates from a study of cytotoxic CD8 clonotypes in ibrutinib-treated CLL. At the level of the study: Treatment had run for a median around eleven months, range 6 to 36, when response samples were taken. Samples had a mean of nearly 260,000 productive templates and more than 85,000 productive rearrangements. Study-level results: Few clonotypes were public, and these shrank or held steady under treatment. Baseline clonality, above age-matched healthy donor levels, tracked circulating CD8+ T-cell counts.

The V gene end was trimmed by 8 bases and the J gene end by 4 bases; junction bases not matched to a gene: 15. Germline assignment: CDR1 PRHDT and CDR2 FYEKMQ (reference sequence). CDR3 length: 16 residues. This material consisted of PBMCs, taken after 12 months of ibrutinib treatment. The V gene is TRBV13, the J gene TRBJ2-3; TRBD2 matches 7 bases. The clonotype was recovered from a human donor with chronic lymphocytic leukemia. Here the CDR3 reads CASPGASGKRADTQYF. In DNA form, the CDR3 reads TGTGCCAGCCCCGGGGCTAGCGGAAAAAGGGCAGATACGCAGTATTTT.